One and the same sample provided the 14 T cell receptor beta chains below, sequenced in a study of blood T cells in healthy people across ages. A sample-barcoded 5' primer and a J-beta primer mix were used in a second PCR of about 7 to 12 cycles. TCRdb analysed the 5' RACE reads with MiXCR anew, one entry per CDR3 protein. The table includes under 2 million distinct CDR3 sequences, 30% to 40% detected once. The sequenced sample consisted of blood. These receptors all come from a woman in her twenties or thirties in good health.

This clonotype was detected only a few times. The chain combines TRBV19 with TRBJ2-1, with D possibly TRBD1 on 5 matching bases. Germline CDR1 is LNHDA and CDR2 is SQIVND (reference sequence). Trimming left V 2 bases short and J 0 bases short, with 8 bases between. This CDR3 region has 15 residues. In DNA form, the CDR3 reads TGTGCCAGTAGTATACAAGACAGCTCCTACAATGAGCAGTTCTTC. This sequence encodes CASSIQDSSYNEQFF.

The chain joins TRBV5-6 to TRBJ2-1, with D hard to call. The CDR3 spans 11 residues. The germline V gene has CDR1 SGHDT and CDR2 YYEEEE. Trimming took 3 bases from V and 9 from J, leaving 7 bases between them. The CDR3 here is CASSSRSEQFF. CDR3 sequence (DNA): TGTGCCAGCAGCTCCCGTAGTGAGCAGTTCTTC.

A remark on this clonotype: The junction departs from germline at one end; a sequencing error may be responsible. The chain joins TRBV6-1 to TRBJ2-1, with TRBD2 as a possible D gene (7 bases). The length of the CDR3 is 14 residues. Germline V CDR1 and CDR2: MNHNS, SASEGT. CDR3: CASSLGGGMNEQSF. CDR3 nucleotide sequence: TGTGCCAGCAGCCTGGGCGGGGGCATGAATGAGCAGTCCTTC.

This chain links TRBV11-2 with TRBJ2-3, with a tentative D call TRBD2 (5 bases). V was cut by 3 bases and J by 0 bases, with 13 bases left in between. The CDR3 runs 16 residues. Germline CDR1 SGHAT, CDR2 FQNNGV. CDR3 region: CASSFRLRYSTDTQYF. In DNA form, the CDR3 reads TGTGCCAGCAGCTTTCGACTACGGTATAGCACAGATACGCAGTATTTT. The full variable domain, in which reference TRBV11-2 and TRBJ2-3 provide the parts outside the CDR3, is EAGVAQSPRYKIIEKRQSVAFWCNPISGHATLYWYQQILGQGPKLLIQFQNNGVVDDSQLPKDRFSAERLKGVDSTLKIQPAKLEDSAVYLCASSFRLRYSTDTQYFGPGTRLTVL.

There are a few counts of this clonotype. The CDR3 DNA sequence: TGTGCCAGCAGTTTAGCTTCCCCGGTGACTAGCGGGAAATACTCCTACAATGAGCAGTTCTTC. Translated, it gives CASSLASPVTSGKYSYNEQFF. The V gene is TRBV12-3 or TRBV12-4, the J gene TRBJ2-1; 11 bases line up with TRBD2. This CDR3 has 21 residues. Unmatched junction bases numbered 13, after V lost 0 bases and J lost 0 bases.

This clonotype was counted once. J is TRBJ1-2 and V is TRBV6-1, with unresolved D. Between the trimmed V and J ends, which lost 2 bases and 6 bases, there was a span of 10 bases. The CDR3 is 13 residues long. Germline CDR1 reads MNHNS; CDR2 reads SASEGT. The CDR3 bases are TGTGCCAGCAGTGAATCAGGACGCAATGGCTACACCTTC. This codes for CASSESGRNGYTF.

This clonotype was found many times. The chain employs TRBV4-2 and TRBJ2-7, with 9 bases that match TRBD2. Per germline, CDR1 LGHNA and CDR2 YNFKEQ. The CDR3 covers 18 residues. Trimming removed 1 base from V and 4 bases from J; junction bases left unmatched: 14. The CDR3 here is CASSQAPIQREVPYEQYF. CDR3 DNA: TGTGCCAGCAGCCAAGCCCCAATTCAGCGGGAGGTTCCTTACGAGCAGTACTTC.

This chain uses TRBV3-1 with TRBJ1-2, with D possibly TRBD1 on 5 matching bases. Deletions cut 2 bases from V and 5 bases from J, with 9 bases between. The V gene's germline CDR1 is LGHDT and CDR2 YNNKEL (reference sequence). The CDR3 totals 13 residues. CDR3 sequence (DNA): TGTGCCAGCAGCCAAACGGGGCGGTATGGCTACACCTTC. The encoded protein is CASSQTGRYGYTF.

The V and J genes are TRBV10-3 and TRBJ1-4; D not resolved. The CDR3 loop spans 17 amino acids. The germline V gene encodes CDR1 ENHRY and CDR2 SYGVKD. The ends were cut back, 5 bases at V and 3 bases at J, with 19 bases in the middle. CDR3 region: CAISSGRYFASNEKLFF. The DNA for the CDR3 is TGTGCCATCAGTTCCGGACGGTACTTTGCCTCTAATGAAAAACTGTTTTTT.

CDR3 nucleotide sequence: TGTGCCAGCAGCTTCGACAGGAGCACTGAAGCTTTCTTT. Translated, it gives CASSFDRSTEAFF. The V gene is TRBV14, the J gene TRBJ1-1, with D maybe TRBD1 (6 bases). The CDR3 covers 13 residues. Trimming removed 5 bases at V and 4 bases at J, with 11 bases between. CDR1 is SGHDN, CDR2 FVKESK, per germline. The entire variable domain, with the rest obtained from reference TRBV14 and TRBJ1-1, is as follows: EAGVTQFPSHSVIEKGQTVTLRCDPISGHDNLYWYRRVMGKEIKFLLHFVKESKQDESGMPNNRFLAERTGGTYSTLKVQPAELEDSGVYFCASSFDRSTEAFFGQGTRLTVV.

Regarding this clonotype: A much larger clonotype is one base distant, so this may be a read error. This chain links TRBV29-1 with TRBJ2-3; a possible D gene is TRBD1 (5 bases). This CDR3 spans 14 amino acids. Germline V gene sequence: CDR1 SQVTM, CDR2 ANQGSEA. CDR3: CNVSNRISTDTQYF. The CDR3 DNA sequence: TGCAACGTGTCAAACAGGATCAGCACAGATACGCAGTATTTT.

In its sample, this clonotype was seen a few times. The chain couples TRBV7-2 to TRBJ2-3, with 11 bases aligning to TRBD2. Germline-derived CDR1 and CDR2 are SGHTA and FQGNSA. The length of the CDR3 is 14 residues. J was trimmed by 6 bases and V by 5 bases; bases with no gene match: 4. CDR3 nucleotide sequence: TGTGCCAGCAGCCCGACTAGCGGGGTTGATACGCAGTATTTT. Residues: CASSPTSGVDTQYF.

The chain uses TRBV20-1 and TRBJ2-5, with a tentative D call TRBD2 (6 bases). Per the germline V gene, CDR1 is DFQATT and CDR2 is SNEGSKA (reference sequence). V was pared by 0 bases and J by 2 bases, with 13 bases between. The CDR3 has 15 residues. The chain's CDR3 is CSARDRRRGQETQYF. In DNA form, the CDR3 reads TGCAGTGCTAGAGATAGACGGCGGGGACAAGAGACCCAGTACTTC.

V is TRBV12-2 and J is TRBJ1-1. TRBV12-2 is labeled a pseudogene. CDR3 length: 12 amino acids. The CDR3 loop reads CASRSYHTEAFF. The CDR3 DNA reads TGTGCAAGTCGCTCCTACCACACTGAAGCTTTCTTT.